This T cell receptor beta chain was sequenced during a study of HIV-infected children after antiretroviral therapy interruption. Study context: EBV and CMV exposure was recorded in most children. Study-level findings and limits: Sorted CD45RA+ naive cells might include minor non-naive CD45RA+ cells.

As for treatment: PENTA 11 planned treatment interruption arm or continuous ART arm. A few counts support this clonotype. Its antigen is not known. CDR1 MDHEN and CDR2 SYDVKM come from the germline V gene. The CDR3 spans 11 residues. Trimming took off 6 bases at V and 1 base at J, with 3 bases between the two ends. The TCR library was built from RNA with a 3' RACE protocol and unique molecular identifiers. TCRdb itself ran the 3' RACE reads through MiXCR, one entry per CDR3 protein. The sample holds around 40,000 distinct CDR3 sequences, approximately 7% seen once. The sample here was CD45RA+ CD4+ T cells from PBMCs, pooled from several time points, taken from a donor given antiretroviral therapy, either interrupted or continuous. Described subset: naive CD4+ CD45RA+ CD45RO- T cells. The TCR sequence derives from a pool of human donors with HIV. This chain joins TRBV28 and TRBJ1-1; unclear D gene. The CDR3 reads CASSGNTEAFF. In DNA form, the CDR3 reads TGTGCCAGCAGCGGGAACACTGAAGCTTTCTTT.